These 14 T cell receptor beta chains were sequenced from one sample in a study of T cell responses to AZD1222 COVID-19 vaccine. Profiled with immunoSEQ multiplex PCR; TCRdb holds only in-frame clones, not every one. This sample has 130,000 to 150,000 clones, with about 91% found just once. The specimen comprised peripheral blood, sampled on day 0 of AZD1222 vaccination. These receptors were obtained from an adult in good health.

V and J are TRBV7-3 and TRBJ2-3; D uncertain. V lost 4 bases and J 4 bases, leaving 12 bases between the germline ends. Germline loops: CDR1 SGHTA, CDR2 FQGTGA. The CDR3 contains 14 residues. The CDR3: CASSSLDSPDTQYF. The CDR3, as DNA: TGTGCCAGCAGCTCCCTTGACTCCCCAGATACGCAGTATTTT.

The genes are TRBV6-5 and TRBJ1-3; 8 bases match TRBD1. The CDR3 loop spans 15 amino acids. The J segment lost 4 bases and the V segment lost 2 bases, leaving 4 bases of the junction unmatched. Germline values: CDR1 MNHEY, CDR2 SVGAGI. The CDR3, as DNA: TGTGCCAGCAGTTACAGGCGGGACAGGGGAAACACCATATATTTT. Translation gives CASSYRRDRGNTIYF.

The CDR3 sequence: CASSSLLSRQGALGYTF. CDR3 bases: TGTGCCAGCAGCTCGCTTCTCTCCCGACAGGGGGCGCTTGGCTACACCTTC. The rearrangement links TRBV3-1 (or the pseudogene TRBV3-2) to TRBJ1-2; the match to TRBD1 covers 10 bases. Germline V gene data show CDR1 as LGHDT and CDR2 as YNNKEL (reference sequence). CDR3 length: 17 residues. J lost 7 bases, V lost 5 bases, and 16 bases had no gene match.

V and J are TRBV6-6 and TRBJ1-5; 11 bases are a match to TRBD1. The V segment lost 5 bases and the J segment 2 bases; nucleotides outside the gene matches: 8. Germline values: CDR1 MNHNY, CDR2 SVGAGI (reference sequence). This CDR3 comprises 17 residues. The CDR3 here is CASSRTGGAFGNQPQHF. The DNA for the CDR3 is TGTGCCAGCAGTCGGACAGGGGGCGCGTTCGGCAATCAGCCCCAGCATTTT.

The chain uses TRBV7-2 and TRBJ2-1; tentative D call: TRBD1 (5 bases). The CDR3 is 15 amino acids. V lost 0 bases, J lost 5 bases, and 11 bases lay in between. CDR1 is SGHTA, CDR2 FQGNSA, per germline. CDR3 sequence: CASSLAGVGNNEQFF. The CDR3 DNA sequence: TGTGCCAGCAGCTTAGCAGGGGTAGGTAACAATGAGCAGTTCTTC.

The V gene is TRBV25-1, the J gene TRBJ2-7; D is perhaps TRBD2 (6 bases). The CDR3 totals 14 residues. Deletions cut 6 bases from V and 6 bases from J, with 18 bases between. Germline-derived CDR1 and CDR2 are MGHDK and SYGVNS. CDR3 bases: TGTGCCAGCAGGGAAGGGACTTCGTCAGGCGAGCAGTACTTC. It is translated as CASREGTSSGEQYF.

The chain has TRBV5-1 and TRBJ2-3; TRBD1 aligns across 8 bases. The germline CDR1 and CDR2 sequences are SGHRS and YFSETQ. The CDR3 spans 18 residues. V dropped 1 base and J dropped 0; count of bases not matched to a gene: 10. CDR3 DNA: TGCGCCAGCAGCTTGTCGGCAGGGGGCGTATCTAGCACAGATACGCAGTATTTT. Translation: CASSLSAGGVSSTDTQYF. Full variable domain (missing parts from reference TRBV5-1 and TRBJ2-3): KAGVTQTPRYLIKTRGQQVTLSCSPISGHRSVSWYQQTPGQGLQFLFEYFSETQRNKGNFPGRFSGRQFSNSRSEMNVSTLELGDSALYLCASSLSAGGVSSTDTQYFGPGTRLTVL.

This chain uses TRBV18 with TRBJ2-3; a possible D gene is TRBD1 (5 bases). CDR3 length: 13 amino acids. The V end was cut by 6 bases, the J end by 6 bases, with 13 bases between. The germline gives CDR1 KGHSH, CDR2 LQKENI. The DNA for the CDR3 is TGTGCCAGCTCCACGACAGAAACCGATACGCAGTATTTT. Translating it yields CASSTTETDTQYF.

V gene TRBV19 combines with J gene TRBJ1-1; possible D gene TRBD1, 6 bases. The V gene's germline CDR1 is LNHDA and CDR2 SQIVND (reference sequence). Trimming removed 4 bases from V and 5 bases from J, with 20 bases in between. This CDR3 is built from 16 residues. The CDR3 nucleotides are TGTGCCAGTAGTAGGTGGGGGGGCTCGGGTAATACTGAAGCTTTCTTT. Its translation: CASSRWGGSGNTEAFF.

The CDR3 coding sequence is TGTGCCAGCAGCCCCCTGGGTGCGGGGGGCTCCGGAGGGGCAGATACGCAGTATTTT. This translates into CASSPLGAGGSGGADTQYF. V gene TRBV7-3 combines with J gene TRBJ2-3, with TRBD2 identical over 8 bases. Trimming removed 5 bases from V and 4 bases from J; junction bases left unmatched: 20. CDR3 length equals 19 residues. Germline V lookup: CDR1 SGHTA, CDR2 FQGTGA.

The chain employs TRBV11-2 and TRBJ1-6; no definite D call. The V end was cut by 4 bases, the J end by 10 bases, with 23 bases between. The CDR3 spans 17 residues. Germline-derived CDR1 and CDR2 are SGHAT and FQNNGV. CDR3 nucleotides: TGTGCCAGCAGCTCCATTCCGACCACTGGACGATCCTCACCCCTCCACTTT. Its translation is CASSSIPTTGRSSPLHF.

This chain joins TRBV27 and TRBJ1-1, with 10 bases lining up with TRBD1. The junction had 14 bases not matched to a gene; V was cut back by 9 bases and J by 1 base. The CDR3 sequence is 17 residues long. CDR1 MNHEY and CDR2 SMNVEV come from the germline V gene (reference sequence). DNA for the CDR3: TGTGCCAGGTCCCAGGGTGACAGGGGGCGTTGGAACACTGAAGCTTTCTTT. Translating it yields CARSQGDRGRWNTEAFF.

The chain's CDR3 is CASSSHRERNQPQHF. The CDR3 DNA reads as TGTGCCAGCAGCTCACACAGGGAGCGGAATCAGCCCCAGCATTTT. This chain uses TRBV6-5 with TRBJ1-5, with a possible D match to TRBD1 (6 bases). The V and J ends lost 6 bases and 4 bases respectively, with 16 bases between them. CDR3 size: 15 residues. CDR1 MNHEY and CDR2 SVGAGI come from the germline V gene.

The genes are TRBV7-9 and TRBJ1-2; D is unclear. Between the trimmed V and J ends, which lost 5 bases and 2 bases, there was a span of 6 bases. The CDR3 has 12 amino acids. Germline V lookup: CDR1 SEHNR, CDR2 FQNEAQ (reference sequence). The CDR3 DNA sequence: TGTGCCAGCAGCGGTGGGAACTATGGCTACACCTTC. Protein sequence: CASSGGNYGYTF. Looking up the rest from reference TRBV7-9 and TRBJ1-2 gives the full variable domain: DTGVSQNPRHKITKRGQNVTFRCDPISEHNRLYWYRQTLGQGPEFLTYFQNEAQLEKSRLLSDRFSAERPKGSFSTLEIQRTEQGDSAMYLCASSGGNYGYTFGSGTRLTVV.